This T cell receptor beta chain was retrieved from a study of technical replicates of blood from a few donors (dated by TCRdb to 2016 to 2017). On this clone: Its recognized antigen is unknown. Base qualities are not recorded, but no much larger clone differs from it by a single base.

Library creation used the immunoSEQ multiplex PCR assay. TCRdb limited this immuneACCESS table to in-frame rearrangements with V and J called. A share of clones is missing; checked studies link under half to unresolved V genes, and the rest is unexplained. The sample yields roughly 76,000 clones; 85% to 95% were counted once. The leading ten clones occupy roughly 0.26% of the sample. The CDR3 goes from the cysteine to the phenylalanine over 15 residues. Only CDR3 DNA is held: 45 bases, read in frame from base 1. V loses 5 bases of germline sequence and J loses 1 base, and the interval between the two ends is 14 bases. CDR1 MNHEY and CDR2 SMNVEV were looked up in the germline V gene (reference sequence).

The sequence links TRBV27 to TRBJ1-1; no confident D gene assignment can be made. Input material: T cells isolated from PBMCs. The sequence was collected from a human donor in good health. The nucleotides read TGTGCCAGCAGTCTAATTAACCTTGCGAACACTGAAGCTTTCTTT. Its protein product is CASSLINLANTEAFF.